The sample holds one count of the clone carrying this T cell receptor (beta chain). CDR1 is SNHLY and CDR2 is FYNNEI in the germline V gene. There are 14 residues in the CDR3. This sample was taken from a study of tumor-infiltrating lymphocytes in oesophageal squamous cell carcinoma. One entry per CDR3 protein, called by TCRdb with MiXCR from the PCR reads. The data contain 18,000 or so distinct CDR3 sequences, around 41% of them singletons. The specimen was normal esophageal tissue next to the tumor. The genes are TRBV2 and TRBJ2-5, with TRBD1 matching over 8 bases. The J call may not be correct, given that the DNA end is closer to TRBJ2-7. This clonotype originated in a male donor with esophageal squamous cell carcinoma. The DNA for the CDR3 is TGTGCCAGCAGTGAGGACAGGGACCAATACGAGCAGTACTTC. It yields the protein CASSEDRDQYEQYF.